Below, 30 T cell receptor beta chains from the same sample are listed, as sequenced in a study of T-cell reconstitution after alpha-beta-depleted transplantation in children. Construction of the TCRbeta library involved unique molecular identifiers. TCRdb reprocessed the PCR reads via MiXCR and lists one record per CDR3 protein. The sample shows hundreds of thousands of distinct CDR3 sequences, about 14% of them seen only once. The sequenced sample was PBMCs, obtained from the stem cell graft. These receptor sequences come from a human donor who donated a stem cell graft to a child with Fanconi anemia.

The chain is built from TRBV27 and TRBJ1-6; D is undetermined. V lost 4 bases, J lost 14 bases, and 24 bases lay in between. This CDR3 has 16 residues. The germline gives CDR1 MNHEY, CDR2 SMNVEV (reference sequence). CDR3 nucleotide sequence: TGTGCCAGCAGTTCCCTACGCGCGGCCCCCCTTATGGCCCTCCACTTT. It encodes CASSSLRAAPLMALHF.

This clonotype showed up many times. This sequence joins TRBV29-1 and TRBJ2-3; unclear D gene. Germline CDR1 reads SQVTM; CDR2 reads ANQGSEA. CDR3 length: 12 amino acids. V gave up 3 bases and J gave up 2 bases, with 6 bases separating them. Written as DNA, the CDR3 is TGCAGCGTTGACTCGAACACAGATACGCAGTATTTT. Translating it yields CSVDSNTDTQYF.

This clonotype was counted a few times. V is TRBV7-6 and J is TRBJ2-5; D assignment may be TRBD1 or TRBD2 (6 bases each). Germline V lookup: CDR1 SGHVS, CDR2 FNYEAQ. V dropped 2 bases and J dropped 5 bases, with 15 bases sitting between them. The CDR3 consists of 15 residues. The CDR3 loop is CASSLLLGGAETQYF. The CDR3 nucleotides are TGTGCCAGCAGCTTACTGCTGGGGGGCGCGGAGACCCAGTACTTC.

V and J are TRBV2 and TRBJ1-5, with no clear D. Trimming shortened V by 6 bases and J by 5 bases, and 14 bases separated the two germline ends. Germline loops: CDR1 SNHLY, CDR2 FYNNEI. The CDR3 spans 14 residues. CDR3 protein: CASSSDGEYQPQHF. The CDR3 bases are TGTGCCAGCAGCTCGGACGGAGAGTATCAGCCCCAGCATTTT.

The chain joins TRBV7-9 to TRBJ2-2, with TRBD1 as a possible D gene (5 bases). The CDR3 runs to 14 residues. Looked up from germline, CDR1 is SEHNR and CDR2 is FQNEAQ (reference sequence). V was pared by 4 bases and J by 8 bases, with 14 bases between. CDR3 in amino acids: CASSSRGTIGELFF. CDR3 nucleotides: TGTGCCAGCAGCTCAAGGGGTACCATAGGGGAGCTGTTTTTT. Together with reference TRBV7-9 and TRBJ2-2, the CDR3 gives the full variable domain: DTGVSQNPRHKITKRGQNVTFRCDPISEHNRLYWYRQTLGQGPEFLTYFQNEAQLEKSRLLSDRFSAERPKGSFSTLEIQRTEQGDSAMYLCASSSRGTIGELFFGEGSRLTVL.

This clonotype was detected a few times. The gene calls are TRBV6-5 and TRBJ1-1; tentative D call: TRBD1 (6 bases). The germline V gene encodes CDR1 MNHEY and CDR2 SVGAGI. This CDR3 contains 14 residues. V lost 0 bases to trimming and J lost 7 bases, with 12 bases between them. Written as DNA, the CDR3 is TGTGCCAGCAGTTACTCCGGGGGGGCGATTGAAGCTTTCTTT. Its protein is CASSYSGGAIEAFF.

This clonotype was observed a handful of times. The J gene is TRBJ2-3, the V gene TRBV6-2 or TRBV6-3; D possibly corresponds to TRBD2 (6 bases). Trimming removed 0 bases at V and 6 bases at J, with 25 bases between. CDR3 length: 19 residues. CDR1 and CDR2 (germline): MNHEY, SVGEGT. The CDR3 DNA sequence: TGTGCCAGCAGTTACTCGAGGATCGGGGAGGTTGGCGGGATGGATACGCAGTATTTT. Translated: CASSYSRIGEVGGMDTQYF.

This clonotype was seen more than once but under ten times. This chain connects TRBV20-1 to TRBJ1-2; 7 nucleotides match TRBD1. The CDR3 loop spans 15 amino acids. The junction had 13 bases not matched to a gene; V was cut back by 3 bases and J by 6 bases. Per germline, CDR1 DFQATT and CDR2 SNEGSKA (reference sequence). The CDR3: CSARPSYRGANGYTF. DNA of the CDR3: TGCAGTGCTAGGCCCTCTTACAGGGGCGCGAATGGCTACACCTTC.

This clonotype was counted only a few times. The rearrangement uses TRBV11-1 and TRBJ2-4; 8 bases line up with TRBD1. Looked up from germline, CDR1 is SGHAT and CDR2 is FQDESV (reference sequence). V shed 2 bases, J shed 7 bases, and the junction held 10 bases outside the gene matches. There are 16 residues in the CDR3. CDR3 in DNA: TGTGCCAGCAGCTTACTCCCAGGGGGCAATCGGAACATTCAGTACTTC. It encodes CASSLLPGGNRNIQYF.

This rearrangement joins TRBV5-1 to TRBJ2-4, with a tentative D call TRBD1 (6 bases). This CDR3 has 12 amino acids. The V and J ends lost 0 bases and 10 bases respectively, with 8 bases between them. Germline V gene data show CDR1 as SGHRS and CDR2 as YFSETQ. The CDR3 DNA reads TGCGCCAGCAGCTTGGAAGGGGGAATTCAGTACTTC. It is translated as CASSLEGGIQYF.

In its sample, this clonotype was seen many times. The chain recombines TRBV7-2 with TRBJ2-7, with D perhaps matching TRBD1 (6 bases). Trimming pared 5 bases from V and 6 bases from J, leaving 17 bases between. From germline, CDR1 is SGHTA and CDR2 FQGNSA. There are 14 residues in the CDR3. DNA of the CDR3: TGTGCCAGCAGCGCAGGACAGTTTCCTAGCGAGCAGTACTTC. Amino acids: CASSAGQFPSEQYF.

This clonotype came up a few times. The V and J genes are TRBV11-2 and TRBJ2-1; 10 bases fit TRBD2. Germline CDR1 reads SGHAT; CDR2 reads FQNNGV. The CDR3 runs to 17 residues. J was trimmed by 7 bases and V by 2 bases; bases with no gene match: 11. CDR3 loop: CASSLFLGTSVLNEQFF. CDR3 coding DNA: TGTGCCAGCAGCTTATTTCTTGGGACTAGCGTATTAAATGAGCAGTTCTTC.

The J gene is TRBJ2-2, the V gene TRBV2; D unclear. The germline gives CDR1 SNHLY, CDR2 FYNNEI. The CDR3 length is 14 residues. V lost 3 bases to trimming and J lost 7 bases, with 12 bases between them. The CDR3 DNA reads TGTGCCAGCAGTGAGGCAGGTTACGGCGGGGAGCTGTTTTTT. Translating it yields CASSEAGYGGELFF.

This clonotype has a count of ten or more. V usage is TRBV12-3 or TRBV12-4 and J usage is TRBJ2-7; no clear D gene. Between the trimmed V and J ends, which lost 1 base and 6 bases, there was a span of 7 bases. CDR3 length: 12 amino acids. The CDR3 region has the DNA TGTGCCAGCAGTTTAGGGATAGGCGAGCAGTACTTC. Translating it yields CASSLGIGEQYF.

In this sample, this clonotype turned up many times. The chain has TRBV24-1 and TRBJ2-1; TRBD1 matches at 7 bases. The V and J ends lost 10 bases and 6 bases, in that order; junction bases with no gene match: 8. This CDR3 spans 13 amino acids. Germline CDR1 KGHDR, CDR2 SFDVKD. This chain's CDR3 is CATGAPGGNEQFF. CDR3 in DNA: TGTGCCACTGGAGCCCCAGGGGGCAATGAGCAGTTCTTC.

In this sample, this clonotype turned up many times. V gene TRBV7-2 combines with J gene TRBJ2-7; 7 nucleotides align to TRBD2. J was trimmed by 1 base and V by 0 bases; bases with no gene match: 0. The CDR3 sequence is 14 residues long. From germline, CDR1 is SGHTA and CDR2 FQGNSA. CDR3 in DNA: TGTGCCAGCAGCTTAGCCGGGGGGTCCTACGAGCAGTACTTC. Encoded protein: CASSLAGGSYEQYF.

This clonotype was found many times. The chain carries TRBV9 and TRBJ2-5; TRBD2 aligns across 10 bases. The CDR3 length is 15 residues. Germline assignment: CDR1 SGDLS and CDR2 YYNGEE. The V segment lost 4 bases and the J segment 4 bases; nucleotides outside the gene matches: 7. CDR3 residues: CASSFSGGALETQYF. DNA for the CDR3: TGTGCCAGCAGCTTCAGCGGGGGGGCTTTAGAGACCCAGTACTTC. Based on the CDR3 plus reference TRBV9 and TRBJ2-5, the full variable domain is DSGVTQTPKHLITATGQRVTLRCSPRSGDLSVYWYQQSLDQGLQFLIQYYNGEERAKGNILERFSAQQFPDLHSELNLSSLELGDSALYFCASSFSGGALETQYFGPGTRLLVL.

DNA of the CDR3: TGTGCCAGCAGTTTGGGCGGGTCGGGAAGCTATGGCTACACCTTC. Its translation is CASSLGGSGSYGYTF. The chain carries TRBV12-3 or TRBV12-4 and TRBJ1-2; D unresolved. Deletions cut 3 bases from V and 4 bases from J, with 15 bases between. This CDR3 is 15 amino acids long.

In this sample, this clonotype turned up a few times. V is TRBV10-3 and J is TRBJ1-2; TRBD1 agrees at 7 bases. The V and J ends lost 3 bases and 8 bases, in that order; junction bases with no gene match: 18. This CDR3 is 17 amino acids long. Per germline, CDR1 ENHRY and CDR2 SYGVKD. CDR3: CAISEGGAAGGEKGYTF. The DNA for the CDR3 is TGTGCCATCAGTGAAGGAGGGGCAGCAGGGGGGGAGAAAGGCTACACCTTC.

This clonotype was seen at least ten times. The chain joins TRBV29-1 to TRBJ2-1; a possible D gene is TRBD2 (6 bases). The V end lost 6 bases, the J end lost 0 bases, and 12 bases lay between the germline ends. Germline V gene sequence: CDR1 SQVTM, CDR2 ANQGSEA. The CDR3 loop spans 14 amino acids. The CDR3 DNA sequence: TGCAGCGTGCCGGGGGAGGTCTCCTACAATGAGCAGTTCTTC. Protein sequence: CSVPGEVSYNEQFF.

CDR3 bases: TGTGCCAGCAGCCAGCAGGGAGAGCAGCCCCAGCATTTT. It yields the protein CASSQQGEQPQHF. The gene calls are TRBV3-1 and TRBJ1-5, with D possibly being TRBD1 (5 bases). The CDR3 runs 13 residues. Trimming took off 3 bases at V and 7 bases at J, with 10 bases between the two ends. The V gene's germline CDR1 is LGHDT and CDR2 YNNKEL (reference sequence). The complete variable domain, with remaining parts taken from reference TRBV3-1 and TRBJ1-5, reads DTAVSQTPKYLVTQMGNDKSIKCEQNLGHDTMYWYKQDSKKFLKIMFSYNNKELIINETVPNRFSPKSPDKAHLNLHINSLELGDSAVYFCASSQQGEQPQHFGDGTRLSIL.

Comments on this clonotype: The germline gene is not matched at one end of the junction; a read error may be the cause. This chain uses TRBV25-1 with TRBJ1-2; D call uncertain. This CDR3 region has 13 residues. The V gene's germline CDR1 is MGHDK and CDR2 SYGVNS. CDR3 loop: CASSGAGNYGFTF. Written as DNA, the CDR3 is TGTGCCAGCAGTGGAGCAGGAAACTATGGCTTCACCTTC.

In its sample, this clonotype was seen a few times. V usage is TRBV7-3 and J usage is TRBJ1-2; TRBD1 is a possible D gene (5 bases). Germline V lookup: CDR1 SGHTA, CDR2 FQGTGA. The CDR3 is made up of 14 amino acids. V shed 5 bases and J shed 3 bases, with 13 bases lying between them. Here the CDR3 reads CASSPEGTHYGYTF. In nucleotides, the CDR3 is TGTGCCAGCAGCCCAGAGGGGACTCACTATGGCTACACCTTC.

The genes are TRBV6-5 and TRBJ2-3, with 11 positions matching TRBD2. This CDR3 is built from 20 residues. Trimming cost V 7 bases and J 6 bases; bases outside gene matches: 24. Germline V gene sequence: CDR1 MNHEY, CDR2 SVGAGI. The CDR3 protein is CASTPPASGGPEPLRDTQYF. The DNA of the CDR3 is TGTGCCAGCACCCCCCCGGCTAGCGGGGGGCCGGAACCCTTGAGGGATACGCAGTATTTT.

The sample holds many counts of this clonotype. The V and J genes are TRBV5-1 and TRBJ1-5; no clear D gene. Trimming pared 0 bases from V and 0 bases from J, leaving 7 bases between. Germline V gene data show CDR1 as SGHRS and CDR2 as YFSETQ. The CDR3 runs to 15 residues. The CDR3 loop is CASSLDGYSNQPQHF. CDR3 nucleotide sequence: TGCGCCAGCAGCTTGGACGGGTATAGCAATCAGCCCCAGCATTTT.

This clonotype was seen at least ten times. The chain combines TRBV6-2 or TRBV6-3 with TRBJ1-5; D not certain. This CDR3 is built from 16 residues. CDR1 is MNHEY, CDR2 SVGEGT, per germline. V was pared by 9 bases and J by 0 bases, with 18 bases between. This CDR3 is CASPVGPDYSNQPQHF. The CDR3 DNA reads TGTGCCAGTCCGGTTGGGCCAGACTATAGCAATCAGCCCCAGCATTTT.

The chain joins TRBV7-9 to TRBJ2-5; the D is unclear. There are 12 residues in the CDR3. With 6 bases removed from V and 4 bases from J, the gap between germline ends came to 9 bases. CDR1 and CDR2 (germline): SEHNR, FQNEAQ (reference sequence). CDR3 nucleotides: TGTGCCAGCAGTAATGTGGCAGAGACCCAGTACTTC. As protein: CASSNVAETQYF.

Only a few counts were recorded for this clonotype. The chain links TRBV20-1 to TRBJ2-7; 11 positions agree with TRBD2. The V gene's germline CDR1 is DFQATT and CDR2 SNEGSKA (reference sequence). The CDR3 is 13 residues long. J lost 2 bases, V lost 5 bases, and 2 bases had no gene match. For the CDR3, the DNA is TGCAGTGCTTTAGCGGGGGGGACCTACGAGCAGTACTTC. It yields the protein CSALAGGTYEQYF.

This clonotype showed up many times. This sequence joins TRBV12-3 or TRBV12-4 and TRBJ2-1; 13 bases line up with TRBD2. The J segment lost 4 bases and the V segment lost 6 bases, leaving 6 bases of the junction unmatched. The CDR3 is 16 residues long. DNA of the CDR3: TGTGCCAGCAGAACTAGCGGGGGGGCCCTATACAATGAGCAGTTCTTC. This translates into CASRTSGGALYNEQFF.

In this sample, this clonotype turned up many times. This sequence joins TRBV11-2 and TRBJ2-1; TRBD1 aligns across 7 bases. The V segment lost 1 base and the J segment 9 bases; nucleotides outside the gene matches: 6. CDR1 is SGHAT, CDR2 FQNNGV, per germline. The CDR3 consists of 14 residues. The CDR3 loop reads CASSLVKGASEQFF. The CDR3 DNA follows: TGTGCCAGCAGCTTAGTGAAGGGGGCATCTGAGCAGTTCTTC.